This TCR beta chain was documented in a study of Ad26.COV2.S vaccination and SARS-CoV-2 variants. The V end was cut by 5 bases, the J end by 0 bases, with 14 bases between. The CDR3 contains 16 residues. Germline lookup yields CDR1 MNHEY and CDR2 SVGEGT. The sample's treatment: about 20 received Ad26.COV2.S at low or high dose, single or two shots; 5 received placebo; per-sample allocation not given. The samples date from day 63 after the first vaccine or placebo injection. Data came from immunoSEQ multiplex PCR; TCRdb stores just in-frame clones and leaves some out. The sample has 330,000 or so clones, roughly 90% seen once.

This specimen consisted of peripheral blood, obtained in a trial of Ad26.COV2.S vaccine versus placebo. This clonotype was obtained from a person between 18 and 59 years old who received the Ad26.COV2.S COVID-19 vaccine or a placebo. The chain couples TRBV6-2 or TRBV6-3 to TRBJ2-1; D call uncertain. The CDR3, as DNA: TGTGCCAGCAGTCCCCTCGACGAGTACTCCTACAATGAGCAGTTCTTC. Protein: CASSPLDEYSYNEQFF.